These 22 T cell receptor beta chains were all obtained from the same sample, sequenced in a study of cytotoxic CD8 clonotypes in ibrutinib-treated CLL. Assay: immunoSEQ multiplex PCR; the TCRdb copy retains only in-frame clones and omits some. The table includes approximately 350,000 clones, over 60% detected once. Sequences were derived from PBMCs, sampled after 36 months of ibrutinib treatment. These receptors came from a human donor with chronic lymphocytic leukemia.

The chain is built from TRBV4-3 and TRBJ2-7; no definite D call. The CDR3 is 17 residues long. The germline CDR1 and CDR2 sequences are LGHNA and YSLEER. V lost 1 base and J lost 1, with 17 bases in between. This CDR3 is CASSQGPRLKGSYEQYF. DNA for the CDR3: TGCGCCAGCAGCCAAGGTCCAAGACTTAAAGGATCCTACGAGCAGTACTTC.

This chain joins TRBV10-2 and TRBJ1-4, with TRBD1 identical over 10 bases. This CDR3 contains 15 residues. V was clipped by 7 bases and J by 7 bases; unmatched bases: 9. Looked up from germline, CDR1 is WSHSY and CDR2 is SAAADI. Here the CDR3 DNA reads TGCGCCAGCACCCCTTTTGGGACAGGGGTTGAAAAACTGTTTTTT. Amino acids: CASTPFGTGVEKLFF.

The CDR3 here is CASNWARGTSYGYTF. The CDR3 DNA follows: TGCGCCAGCAATTGGGCGAGGGGCACATCCTATGGCTACACCTTC. The chain uses TRBV5-1 and TRBJ1-2, with a weak D call TRBD1 (5 bases). V was shortened by 6 bases and J by 4 bases, with 19 bases between the two germline ends. CDR3 length: 15 residues. The V gene's germline CDR1 is SGHRS and CDR2 YFSETQ.

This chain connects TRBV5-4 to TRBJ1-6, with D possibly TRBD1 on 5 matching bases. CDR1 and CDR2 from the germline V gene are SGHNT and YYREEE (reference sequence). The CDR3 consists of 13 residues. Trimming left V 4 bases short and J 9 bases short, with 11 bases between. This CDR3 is CASSRDGASPLHF. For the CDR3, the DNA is TGTGCCAGCAGCCGGGACGGAGCTTCACCCCTCCACTTT.

CDR3 in DNA: TGCGCCAGCAGCTTGGAGGGACAGGGCGGCTACACCTTC. Its translation is CASSLEGQGGYTF. V is TRBV5-1 and J is TRBJ1-2; 9 bases fit TRBD1. The CDR3 consists of 13 residues. Looked up from germline, CDR1 is SGHRS and CDR2 is YFSETQ. J was trimmed by 8 bases and V by 0 bases; bases with no gene match: 2. The whole variable domain, remainder taken from reference TRBV5-1 and TRBJ1-2, is KAGVTQTPRYLIKTRGQQVTLSCSPISGHRSVSWYQQTPGQGLQFLFEYFSETQRNKGNFPGRFSGRQFSNSRSEMNVSTLELGDSALYLCASSLEGQGGYTFGSGTRLTVV.

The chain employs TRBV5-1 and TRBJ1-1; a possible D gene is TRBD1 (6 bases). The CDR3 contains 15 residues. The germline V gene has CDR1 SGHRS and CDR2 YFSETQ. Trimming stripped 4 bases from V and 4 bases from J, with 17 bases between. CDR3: CASSLGQYGGTEAFF. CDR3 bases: TGCGCCAGCAGCCTCGGACAGTACGGGGGCACTGAAGCTTTCTTT.

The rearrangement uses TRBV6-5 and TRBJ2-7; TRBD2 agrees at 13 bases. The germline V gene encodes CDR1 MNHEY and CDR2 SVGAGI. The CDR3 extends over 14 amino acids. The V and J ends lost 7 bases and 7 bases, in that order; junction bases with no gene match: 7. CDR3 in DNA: TGTGCCAGCACCCCGGGACTAGCGGGAAGGGAGCAGTACTTC. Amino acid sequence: CASTPGLAGREQYF.

CDR3 nucleotide sequence: TGTGCCAGCAGCCCAGGCAAGTTAGGCTCTTCCTACAATGAGCAGTTCTTC. This translates into CASSPGKLGSSYNEQFF. The chain combines TRBV7-9 with TRBJ2-1; D unclear. The CDR3 extends over 17 amino acids. Trimming took 5 bases from V and 1 from J, leaving 18 bases between them. Looked up from germline, CDR1 is SEHNR and CDR2 is FQNEAQ (reference sequence).

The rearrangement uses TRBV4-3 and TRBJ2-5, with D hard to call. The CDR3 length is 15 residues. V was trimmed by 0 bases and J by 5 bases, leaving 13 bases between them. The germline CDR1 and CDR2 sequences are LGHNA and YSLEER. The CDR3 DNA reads TGCGCCAGCAGCCAAGAGGGCAGAAGGTGGGAGACCCAGTACTTC. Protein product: CASSQEGRRWETQYF.

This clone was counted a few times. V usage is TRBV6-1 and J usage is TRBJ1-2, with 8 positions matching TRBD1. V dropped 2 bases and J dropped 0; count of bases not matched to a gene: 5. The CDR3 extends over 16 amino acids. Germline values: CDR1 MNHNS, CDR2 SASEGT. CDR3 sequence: CASSERTGSSNYGYTF. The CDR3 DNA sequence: TGTGCCAGCAGTGAAAGGACAGGGAGTTCTAACTATGGCTACACCTTC.

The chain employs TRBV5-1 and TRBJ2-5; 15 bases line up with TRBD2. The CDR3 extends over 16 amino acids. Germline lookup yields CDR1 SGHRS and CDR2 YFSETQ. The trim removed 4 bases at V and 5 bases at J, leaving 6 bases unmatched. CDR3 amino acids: CASSRTSGGALETQYF. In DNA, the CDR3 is TGCGCCAGCAGCAGGACTAGCGGGGGGGCCTTGGAGACCCAGTACTTC. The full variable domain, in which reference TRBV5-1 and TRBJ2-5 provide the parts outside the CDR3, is KAGVTQTPRYLIKTRGQQVTLSCSPISGHRSVSWYQQTPGQGLQFLFEYFSETQRNKGNFPGRFSGRQFSNSRSEMNVSTLELGDSALYLCASSRTSGGALETQYFGPGTRLLVL.

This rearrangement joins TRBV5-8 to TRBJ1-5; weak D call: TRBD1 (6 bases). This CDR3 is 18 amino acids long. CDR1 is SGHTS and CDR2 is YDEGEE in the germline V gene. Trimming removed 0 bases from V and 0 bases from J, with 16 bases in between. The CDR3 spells CASSLGPGVSNSNQPQHF. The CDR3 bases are TGTGCCAGCAGCTTGGGACCAGGGGTTTCCAATAGCAATCAGCCCCAGCATTTT.

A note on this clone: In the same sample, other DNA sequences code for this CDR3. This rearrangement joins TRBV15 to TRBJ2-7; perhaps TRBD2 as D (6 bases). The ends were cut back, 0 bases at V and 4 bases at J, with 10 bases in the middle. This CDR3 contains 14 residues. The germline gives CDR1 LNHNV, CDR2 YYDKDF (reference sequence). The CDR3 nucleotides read TGTGCCACCAGCAGAGATAGGGCGGGATACGAGCAGTACTTC. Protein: CATSRDRAGYEQYF. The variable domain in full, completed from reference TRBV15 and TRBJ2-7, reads DAMVIQNPRYQVTQFGKPVTLSCSQTLNHNVMYWYQQKSSQAPKLLFHYYDKDFNNEADTPDNFQSRRPNTSFCFLDIRSPGLGDTAMYLCATSRDRAGYEQYFGPGTRLTVT.

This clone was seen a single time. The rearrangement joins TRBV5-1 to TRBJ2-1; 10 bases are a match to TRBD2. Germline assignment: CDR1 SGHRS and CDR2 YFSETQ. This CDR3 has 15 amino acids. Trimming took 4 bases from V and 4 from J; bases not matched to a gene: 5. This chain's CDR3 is CASSVPGLAYNEQFF. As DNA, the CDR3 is TGCGCCAGCAGCGTGCCGGGACTAGCGTACAATGAGCAGTTCTTC.

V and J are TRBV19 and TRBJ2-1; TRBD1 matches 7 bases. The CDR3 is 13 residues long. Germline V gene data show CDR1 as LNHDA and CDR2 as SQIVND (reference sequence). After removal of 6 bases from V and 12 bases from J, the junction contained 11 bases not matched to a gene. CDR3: CASSSSTGTPQFF. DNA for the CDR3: TGTGCCAGTAGCTCCTCGACAGGGACCCCGCAGTTCTTC.

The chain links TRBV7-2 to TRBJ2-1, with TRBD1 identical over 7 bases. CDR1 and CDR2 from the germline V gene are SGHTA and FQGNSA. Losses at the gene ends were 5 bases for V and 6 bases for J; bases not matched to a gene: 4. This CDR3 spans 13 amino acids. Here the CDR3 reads CASSRTGFNEQFF. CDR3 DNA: TGTGCCAGCAGCCGGACAGGTTTCAATGAGCAGTTCTTC.

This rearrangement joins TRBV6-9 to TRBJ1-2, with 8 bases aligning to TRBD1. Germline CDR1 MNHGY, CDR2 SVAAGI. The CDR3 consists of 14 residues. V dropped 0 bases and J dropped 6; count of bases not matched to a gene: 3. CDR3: CASSYSRDRNGYTF. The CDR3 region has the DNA TGTGCCAGCAGTTATTCGCGGGACAGGAATGGCTACACCTTC.

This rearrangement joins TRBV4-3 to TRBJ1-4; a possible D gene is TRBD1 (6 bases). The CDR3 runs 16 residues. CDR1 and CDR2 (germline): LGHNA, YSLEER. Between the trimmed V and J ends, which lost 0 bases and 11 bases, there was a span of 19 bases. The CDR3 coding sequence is TGCGCCAGCAGCCAAGAGCCGGGGGCAGGGATAGAGAAACTGTTTTTT. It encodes CASSQEPGAGIEKLFF.

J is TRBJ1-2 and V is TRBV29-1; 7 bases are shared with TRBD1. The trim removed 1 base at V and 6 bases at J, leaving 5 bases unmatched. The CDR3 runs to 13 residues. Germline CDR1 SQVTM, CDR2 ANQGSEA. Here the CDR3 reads CSVEVGTVDGYTF. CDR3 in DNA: TGCAGCGTTGAAGTTGGGACAGTTGATGGCTACACCTTC.

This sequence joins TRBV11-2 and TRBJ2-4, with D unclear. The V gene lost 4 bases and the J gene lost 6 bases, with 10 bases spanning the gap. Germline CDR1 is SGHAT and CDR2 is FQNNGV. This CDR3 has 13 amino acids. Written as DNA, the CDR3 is TGTGCCAGCAGCTCCCTGGCTTCAAACATTCAGTACTTC. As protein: CASSSLASNIQYF.

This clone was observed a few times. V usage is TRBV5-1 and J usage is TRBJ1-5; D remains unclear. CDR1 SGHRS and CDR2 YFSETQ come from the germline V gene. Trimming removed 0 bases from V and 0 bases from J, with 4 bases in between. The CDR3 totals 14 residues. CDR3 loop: CASSLANSNQPQHF. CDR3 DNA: TGCGCCAGCAGCTTGGCAAATAGCAATCAGCCCCAGCATTTT. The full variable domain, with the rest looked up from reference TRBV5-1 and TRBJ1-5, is KAGVTQTPRYLIKTRGQQVTLSCSPISGHRSVSWYQQTPGQGLQFLFEYFSETQRNKGNFPGRFSGRQFSNSRSEMNVSTLELGDSALYLCASSLANSNQPQHFGDGTRLSIL.

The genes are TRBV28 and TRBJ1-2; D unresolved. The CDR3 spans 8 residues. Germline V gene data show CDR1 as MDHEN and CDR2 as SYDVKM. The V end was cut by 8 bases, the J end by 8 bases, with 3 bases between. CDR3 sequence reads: CASGGYTF. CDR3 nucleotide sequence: TGTGCCAGCGGGGGCTACACCTTC.